These 20 T cell receptor beta chains came from one sample sequenced in a study of radiation and T cells in renal cell carcinoma. Data came from immunoSEQ multiplex PCR; TCRdb stores just in-frame clones and leaves some out. The sample carries tens of thousands of clones, around 85% recorded once. This sample's time point: blood 4 weeks post-SBRT, at nephrectomy. Treatment specified: 15 Gy SBRT to primary tumor, nephrectomy 4 weeks later. The sequenced sample was blood, obtained from a patient whose treatment included radiotherapy and nephrectomy. These TCRs come from a man aged 60 to 75 with renal cell carcinoma.

The chain is built from TRBV19 and TRBJ2-2, with a possible D match to TRBD2 (5 bases). The germline gives CDR1 LNHDA, CDR2 SQIVND (reference sequence). The CDR3 has 19 residues. V lost 6 bases and J lost 3, with 26 bases in between. CDR3 bases: TGTGCCAGTAGACTTCTTAGGACGACGCGCCGGGGTGACACCGGGGAGCTGTTTTTT. As protein: CASRLLRTTRRGDTGELFF.

This clone was observed once. This sequence joins TRBV19 and TRBJ2-7, with 8 nucleotides matching TRBD2. CDR3 length: 14 residues. The germline V gene has CDR1 LNHDA and CDR2 SQIVND (reference sequence). The V segment lost 5 bases and the J segment 3 bases; nucleotides outside the gene matches: 6. The chain's CDR3 is CASSSGLALYEQYF. CDR3 DNA: TGTGCCAGTAGTTCCGGACTAGCCCTCTACGAGCAGTACTTC. The full variable domain, rest sourced from reference TRBV19 and TRBJ2-7, is DGGITQSPKYLFRKEGQNVTLSCEQNLNHDAMYWYRQDPGQGLRLIYYSQIVNDFQKGDIAEGYSVSREKKESFPLTVTSAQKNPTAFYLCASSSGLALYEQYFGPGTRLTVT.

The rearrangement uses TRBV5-4 and TRBJ1-4, with D tentatively TRBD1 (6 bases). Germline CDR1 reads SGHNT; CDR2 reads YYREEE (reference sequence). This CDR3 is 15 amino acids long. The V end was cut by 3 bases, the J end by 6 bases, with 15 bases between. The CDR3 nucleotides are TGTGCCAGCAGCTGGAGGGCAGGGGAAGATGAAAAACTGTTTTTT. Translation gives CASSWRAGEDEKLFF.

J is TRBJ1-2 and V is TRBV27; perhaps TRBD1 as D (6 bases). The V gene lost 6 bases and the J gene lost 6 bases, with 11 bases spanning the gap. The CDR3 has 12 amino acids. Looked up from germline, CDR1 is MNHEY and CDR2 is SMNVEV (reference sequence). CDR3 DNA sequence: TGTGCCAGCAGCCCCAGGGGAAATGGCTACACCTTC. This translates into CASSPRGNGYTF.

The gene calls are TRBV14 and TRBJ1-3; D unresolved. CDR3 size: 12 residues. V shed 5 bases and J shed 8 bases, with 10 bases lying between them. The germline gives CDR1 SGHDN, CDR2 FVKESK. CDR3 sequence reads: CASSSTGYTIYF. The CDR3 DNA follows: TGTGCCAGCAGCTCCACGGGATACACCATATATTTT.

The rearrangement joins TRBV5-1 to TRBJ2-1; TRBD2 agrees at 13 bases. The CDR3 sequence is 15 residues long. V was pared by 4 bases and J by 9 bases, with 7 bases of the junction left unmatched. Germline CDR1 SGHRS, CDR2 YFSETQ. The CDR3 loop is CASSPGLAGSGEQFF. CDR3 coding DNA: TGCGCCAGCAGCCCGGGACTAGCGGGGTCGGGTGAGCAGTTCTTC.

The chain uses TRBV5-6 and TRBJ2-5; unclear D gene. This CDR3 spans 13 amino acids. Germline V gene sequence: CDR1 SGHDT, CDR2 YYEEEE. With 4 bases removed from V and 5 bases from J, the gap between germline ends came to 12 bases. The CDR3 protein is CASSQFMSETQYF. In DNA form, the CDR3 reads TGTGCCAGCAGCCAGTTCATGAGCGAGACCCAGTACTTC.

The chain recombines TRBV30 with TRBJ1-1; D may be TRBD1 (5 bases). Germline values: CDR1 GTSNPN, CDR2 SVGIG (reference sequence). This CDR3 contains 13 residues. The V end was cut by 0 bases, the J end by 2 bases, with 7 bases between. The CDR3 DNA sequence: TGTGCCTGGAGTGTGGGGCTCAACACTGAAGCTTTCTTT. Protein: CAWSVGLNTEAFF. Full variable domain (missing parts from reference TRBV30 and TRBJ1-1): SQTIHQWPATLVQPVGSPLSLECTVEGTSNPNLYWYRQAAGRGLQLLFYSVGIGQISSEVPQNLSASRPQDRQFILSSKKLLLSDSGFYLCAWSVGLNTEAFFGQGTRLTVV.

V usage is TRBV11-2 and J usage is TRBJ2-1, with TRBD2 identical over 7 bases. The junction had 5 bases not matched to a gene; V was cut back by 5 bases and J by 1 base. Germline V lookup: CDR1 SGHAT, CDR2 FQNNGV. The CDR3 length is 15 residues. DNA for the CDR3: TGTGCCAGCAGCCGCCTAGCGGAATCCTACAATGAGCAGTTCTTC. Amino acids: CASSRLAESYNEQFF. The entire variable domain, with the rest obtained from reference TRBV11-2 and TRBJ2-1, is as follows: EAGVAQSPRYKIIEKRQSVAFWCNPISGHATLYWYQQILGQGPKLLIQFQNNGVVDDSQLPKDRFSAERLKGVDSTLKIQPAKLEDSAVYLCASSRLAESYNEQFFGPGTRLTVL.

This clone has just one count. The V gene is TRBV4-3, the J gene TRBJ2-1; D not resolved. The CDR3 has 16 amino acids. CDR1 is LGHNA, CDR2 YSLEER, per germline. Trimming removed 1 base at V and 5 bases at J, with 15 bases between. CDR3 residues: CASSQVGYPKNNEQFF. The CDR3 DNA sequence: TGCGCCAGCAGCCAAGTAGGCTATCCAAAGAACAATGAGCAGTTCTTC.

CDR3 protein: CASMRGRLYNEQFF. As DNA, the CDR3 is TGTGCCAGTATGCGGGGAAGGCTGTACAATGAGCAGTTCTTC. The V call is TRBV19, the J call TRBJ2-1, with a weak D call TRBD2 (6 bases). The V end was cut by 7 bases, the J end by 4 bases, with 14 bases between. This CDR3 has 14 residues. The germline gives CDR1 LNHDA, CDR2 SQIVND (reference sequence).

The chain couples TRBV19 to TRBJ1-2; TRBD1 matches at 10 bases. Trimming at V came to 8 bases and at J to 4 bases, leaving 7 bases not matched to a gene. Germline CDR1 reads LNHDA; CDR2 reads SQIVND (reference sequence). The CDR3 has 14 residues. CDR3 bases: TGTGCCAGTTATCCGGGACAGGGGATCTATGGCTACACCTTC. It translates to CASYPGQGIYGYTF.

As concerns this clone: At the DNA level, this CDR3 is encoded by other sequences in the same sample as well. J is TRBJ2-1 and V is TRBV5-1; TRBD2 matches at 11 bases. CDR1 and CDR2 (germline): SGHRS, YFSETQ. The CDR3 length is 15 residues. The junction had 4 bases not matched to a gene; V was cut back by 4 bases and J by 4 bases. The CDR3 here is CASSPGTSGYNEQFF. The CDR3, as DNA: TGCGCCAGCAGCCCCGGGACTAGCGGATACAATGAGCAGTTCTTC. The entire variable domain, with the rest obtained from reference TRBV5-1 and TRBJ2-1, is as follows: KAGVTQTPRYLIKTRGQQVTLSCSPISGHRSVSWYQQTPGQGLQFLFEYFSETQRNKGNFPGRFSGRQFSNSRSEMNVSTLELGDSALYLCASSPGTSGYNEQFFGPGTRLTVL.

V usage is TRBV7-3 and J usage is TRBJ2-2; no definite D call. V shed 3 bases and J shed 4 bases, with 9 bases lying between them. The CDR3 covers 14 residues. In germline, CDR1 is SGHTA, CDR2 FQGTGA. CDR3 sequence: CASSFDISTGELFF. CDR3 nucleotide sequence: TGTGCCAGCAGCTTCGACATCAGCACCGGGGAGCTGTTTTTT.

The chain carries TRBV5-5 and TRBJ2-2; D perhaps matches TRBD2 (6 bases). Trimming took 0 bases from V and 7 from J, leaving 13 bases between them. The CDR3 is 15 residues long. Germline assignment: CDR1 SGHKS and CDR2 YYEKEE (reference sequence). This chain's CDR3 is CASSLEGLRGGELFF. DNA of the CDR3: TGTGCCAGCAGCTTGGAGGGACTTCGAGGCGGGGAGCTGTTTTTT.

V is TRBV6-6 and J is TRBJ2-7, with unresolved D. CDR1 is MNHNY, CDR2 SVGAGI, per germline (reference sequence). The ends were cut back, 2 bases at V and 6 bases at J, with 8 bases in the middle. The CDR3 length is 12 residues. The CDR3 region is CASSYVSREQYF. The CDR3 DNA is TGTGCCAGCAGTTACGTGTCCCGCGAGCAGTACTTC.

This clone has just a few counts. CDR3 residues: CASSPTMGGHTEAFF. The CDR3 nucleotides are TGTGCCAGCAGCCCTACCATGGGGGGCCACACTGAAGCTTTCTTT. The chain carries TRBV6-5 and TRBJ1-1, with D tentatively TRBD1 (6 bases). V was clipped by 6 bases and J by 3 bases, with 17 bases between them. CDR1 and CDR2 (germline): MNHEY, SVGAGI. The CDR3 runs 15 residues.

The sample holds one count of this clone. The V gene is TRBV11-2, the J gene TRBJ1-2; no clear D gene. Germline loops: CDR1 SGHAT, CDR2 FQNNGV. The CDR3 is 14 amino acids. V was pared by 0 bases and J by 8 bases, with 13 bases between. CDR3 bases: TGTGCCAGCAGCTTAGATTGGCAGGATCTCGGCTACACCTTC. It codes for CASSLDWQDLGYTF.

This clone was observed a handful of times. CDR3 protein: CASSQDRRGTEAFF. For the CDR3, the DNA is TGCGCCAGCAGCCAAGATAGGAGGGGCACTGAAGCTTTCTTT. The chain uses TRBV4-3 and TRBJ1-1; TRBD1 might be the D (5 bases). The CDR3 totals 14 residues. The germline V gene encodes CDR1 LGHNA and CDR2 YSLEER. Trimming stripped 0 bases from V and 4 bases from J, with 9 bases between.

This clone was detected only once. The chain is built from TRBV6-4 and TRBJ2-1, with D perhaps matching TRBD1 (8 bases). CDR3 size: 15 residues. V was shortened by 2 bases and J by 7 bases, with 15 bases between the two germline ends. Germline assignment: CDR1 MRHNA and CDR2 SNTAGT. The CDR3 reads CASSDQQGGRNEQFF. The CDR3 DNA follows: TGTGCCAGCAGTGACCAACAGGGGGGGAGGAATGAGCAGTTCTTC.